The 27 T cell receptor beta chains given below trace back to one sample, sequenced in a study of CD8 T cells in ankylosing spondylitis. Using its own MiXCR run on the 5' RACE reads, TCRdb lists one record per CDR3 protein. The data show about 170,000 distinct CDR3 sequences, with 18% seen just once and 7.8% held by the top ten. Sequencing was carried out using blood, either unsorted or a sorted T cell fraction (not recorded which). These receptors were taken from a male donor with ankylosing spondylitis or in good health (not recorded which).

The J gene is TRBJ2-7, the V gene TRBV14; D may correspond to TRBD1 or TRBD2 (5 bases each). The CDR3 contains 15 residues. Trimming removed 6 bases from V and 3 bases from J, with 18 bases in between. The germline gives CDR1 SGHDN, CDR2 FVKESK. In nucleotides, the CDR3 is TGTGCCAGCAGACTTACCGGGACGCCCTACTACGAGCAGTACTTC. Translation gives CASRLTGTPYYEQYF.

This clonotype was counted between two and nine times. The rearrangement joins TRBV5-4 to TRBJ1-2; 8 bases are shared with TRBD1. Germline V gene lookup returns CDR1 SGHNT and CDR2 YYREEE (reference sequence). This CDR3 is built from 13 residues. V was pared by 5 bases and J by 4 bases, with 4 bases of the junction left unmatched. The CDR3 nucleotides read TGTGCCAGCAGTCGGGACAGGAGCTATGGCTACACCTTC. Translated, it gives CASSRDRSYGYTF.

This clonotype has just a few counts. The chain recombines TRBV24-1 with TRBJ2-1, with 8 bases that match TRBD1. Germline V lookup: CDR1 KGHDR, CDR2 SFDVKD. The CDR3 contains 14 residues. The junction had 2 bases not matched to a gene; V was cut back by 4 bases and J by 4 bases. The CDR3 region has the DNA TGTGCCACCAGTGAAAACAGGGGGTACAATGAGCAGTTCTTC. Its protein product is CATSENRGYNEQFF.

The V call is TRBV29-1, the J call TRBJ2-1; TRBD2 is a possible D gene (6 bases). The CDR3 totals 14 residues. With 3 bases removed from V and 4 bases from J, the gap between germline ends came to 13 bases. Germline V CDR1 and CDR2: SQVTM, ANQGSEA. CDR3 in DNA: TGCAGCGTTGAGGGGACTCACCAGTACAATGAGCAGTTCTTC. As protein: CSVEGTHQYNEQFF.

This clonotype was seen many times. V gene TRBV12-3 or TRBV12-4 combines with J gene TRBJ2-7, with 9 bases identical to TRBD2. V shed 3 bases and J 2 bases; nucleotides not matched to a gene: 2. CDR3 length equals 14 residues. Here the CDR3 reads CASSLAGGPYEQYF. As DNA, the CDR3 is TGTGCCAGCAGTTTGGCGGGAGGGCCCTACGAGCAGTACTTC.

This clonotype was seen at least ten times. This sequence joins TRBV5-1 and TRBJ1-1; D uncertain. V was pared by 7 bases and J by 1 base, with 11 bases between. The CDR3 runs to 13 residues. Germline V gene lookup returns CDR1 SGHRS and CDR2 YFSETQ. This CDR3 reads CASRPTENTEAFF. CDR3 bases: TGCGCCAGCCGACCGACCGAGAACACTGAAGCTTTCTTT. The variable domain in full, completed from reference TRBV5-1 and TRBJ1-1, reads KAGVTQTPRYLIKTRGQQVTLSCSPISGHRSVSWYQQTPGQGLQFLFEYFSETQRNKGNFPGRFSGRQFSNSRSEMNVSTLELGDSALYLCASRPTENTEAFFGQGTRLTVV.

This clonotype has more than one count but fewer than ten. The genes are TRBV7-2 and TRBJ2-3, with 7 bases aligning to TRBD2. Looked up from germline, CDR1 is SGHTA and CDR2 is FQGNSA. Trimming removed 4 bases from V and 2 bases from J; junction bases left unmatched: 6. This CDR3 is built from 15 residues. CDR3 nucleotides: TGTGCCAGCAGCTCCAAAAGCGGGGTCACAGATACGCAGTATTTT. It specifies CASSSKSGVTDTQYF.

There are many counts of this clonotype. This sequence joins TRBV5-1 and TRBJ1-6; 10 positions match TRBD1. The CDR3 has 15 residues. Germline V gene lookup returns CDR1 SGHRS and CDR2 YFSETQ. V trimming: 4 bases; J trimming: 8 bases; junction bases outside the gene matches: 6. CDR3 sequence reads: CASSARTGGDSPLHF. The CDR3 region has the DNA TGCGCCAGCAGCGCAAGGACAGGGGGTGATTCACCCCTCCACTTT.

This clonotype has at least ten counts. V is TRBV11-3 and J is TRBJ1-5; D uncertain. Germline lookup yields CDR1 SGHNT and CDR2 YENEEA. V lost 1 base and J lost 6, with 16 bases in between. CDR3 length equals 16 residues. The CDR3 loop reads CASSLVTVGSGQPQHF. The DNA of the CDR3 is TGTGCCAGCAGCTTAGTTACGGTGGGGTCGGGTCAGCCCCAGCATTTT.

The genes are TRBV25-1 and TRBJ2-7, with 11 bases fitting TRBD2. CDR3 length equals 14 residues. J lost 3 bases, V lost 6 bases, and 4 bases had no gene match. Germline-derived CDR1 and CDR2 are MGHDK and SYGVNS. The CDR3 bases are TGTGCCAGCAGAGGGACTAGCGGAAACTACGAGCAGTACTTC. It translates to CASRGTSGNYEQYF.

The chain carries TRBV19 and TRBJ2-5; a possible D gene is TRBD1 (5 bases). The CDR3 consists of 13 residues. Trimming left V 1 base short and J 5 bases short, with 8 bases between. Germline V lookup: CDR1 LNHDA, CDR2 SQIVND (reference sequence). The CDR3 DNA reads TGTGCCAGTAGTATAGCGCCAGGGGAGACCCAGTACTTC. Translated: CASSIAPGETQYF.

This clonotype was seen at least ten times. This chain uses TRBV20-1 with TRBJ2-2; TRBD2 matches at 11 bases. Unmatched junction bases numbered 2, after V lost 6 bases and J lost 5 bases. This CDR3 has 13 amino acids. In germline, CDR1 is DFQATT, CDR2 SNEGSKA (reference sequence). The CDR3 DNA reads TGCAGTGCGCGGACTAGCGGGACCGGGGAGCTGTTTTTT. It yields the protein CSARTSGTGELFF.

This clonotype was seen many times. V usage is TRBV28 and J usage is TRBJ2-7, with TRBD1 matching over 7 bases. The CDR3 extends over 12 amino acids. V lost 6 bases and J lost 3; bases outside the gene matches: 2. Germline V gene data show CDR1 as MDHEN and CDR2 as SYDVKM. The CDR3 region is CASSSGGYEQYF. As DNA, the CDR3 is TGTGCCAGCAGCTCAGGGGGCTACGAGCAGTACTTC.

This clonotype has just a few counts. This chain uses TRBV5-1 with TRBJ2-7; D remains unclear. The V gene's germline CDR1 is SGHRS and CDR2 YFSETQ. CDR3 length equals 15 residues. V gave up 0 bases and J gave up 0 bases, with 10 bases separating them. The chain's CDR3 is CASSLESIGSYEQYF. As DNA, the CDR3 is TGCGCCAGCAGCTTGGAAAGTATCGGCTCCTACGAGCAGTACTTC.

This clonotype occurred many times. Here the CDR3 reads CSTPKSGAGNTEAFF. Here the CDR3 DNA reads TGCAGCACACCGAAGTCGGGGGCAGGGAACACTGAAGCTTTCTTT. The chain carries TRBV29-1 and TRBJ1-1; D is perhaps TRBD1 (6 bases). Trimming took 8 bases from V and 1 from J, leaving 20 bases between them. This CDR3 spans 15 amino acids. Germline CDR1 SQVTM, CDR2 ANQGSEA.

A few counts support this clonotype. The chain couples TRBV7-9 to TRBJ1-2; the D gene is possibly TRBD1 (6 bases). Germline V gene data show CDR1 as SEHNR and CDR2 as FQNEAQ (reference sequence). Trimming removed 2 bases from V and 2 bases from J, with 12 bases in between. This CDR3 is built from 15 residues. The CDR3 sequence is CASSLPRQENYGYTF. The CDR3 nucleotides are TGTGCCAGCAGCTTACCGAGACAGGAGAACTATGGCTACACCTTC.

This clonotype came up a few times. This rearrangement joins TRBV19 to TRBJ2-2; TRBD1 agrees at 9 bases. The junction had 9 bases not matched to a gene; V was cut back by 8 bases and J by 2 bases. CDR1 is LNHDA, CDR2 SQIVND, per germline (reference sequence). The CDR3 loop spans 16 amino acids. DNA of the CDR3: TGTGCCAGTCGGGACGGGGGACAGGGAAACACCGGGGAGCTGTTTTTT. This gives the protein CASRDGGQGNTGELFF.

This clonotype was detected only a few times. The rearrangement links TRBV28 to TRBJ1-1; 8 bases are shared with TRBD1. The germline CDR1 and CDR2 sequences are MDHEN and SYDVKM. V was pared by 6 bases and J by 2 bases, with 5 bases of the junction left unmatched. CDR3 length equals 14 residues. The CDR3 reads CASRDRALNTEAFF. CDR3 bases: TGTGCCAGCAGGGACAGGGCACTTAACACTGAAGCTTTCTTT.

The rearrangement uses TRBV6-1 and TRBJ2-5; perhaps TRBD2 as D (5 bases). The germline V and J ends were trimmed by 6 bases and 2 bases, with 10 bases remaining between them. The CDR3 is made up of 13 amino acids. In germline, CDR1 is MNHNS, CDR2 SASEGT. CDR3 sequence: CASSPGLQETQYF. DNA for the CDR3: TGTGCCAGCAGCCCCGGACTGCAAGAGACCCAGTACTTC.

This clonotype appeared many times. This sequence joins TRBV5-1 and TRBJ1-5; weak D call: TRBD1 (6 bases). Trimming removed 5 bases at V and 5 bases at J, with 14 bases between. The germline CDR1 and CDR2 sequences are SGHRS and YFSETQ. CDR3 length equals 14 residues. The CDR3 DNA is TGCGCCAGCAGTCCGACGGGGGGCGATCAGCCCCAGCATTTT. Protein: CASSPTGGDQPQHF.

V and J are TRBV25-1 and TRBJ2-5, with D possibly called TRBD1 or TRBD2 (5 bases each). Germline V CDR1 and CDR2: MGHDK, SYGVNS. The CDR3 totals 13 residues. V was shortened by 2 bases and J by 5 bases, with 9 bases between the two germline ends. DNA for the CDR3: TGTGCCAGCAGTGAAGTTGGGACGGAGACCCAGTACTTC. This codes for CASSEVGTETQYF.

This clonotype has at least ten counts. In DNA, the CDR3 is TGTGCCAGCAGTTACGACCTAGGTGATGGGAACATTCAGTACTTC. Residues: CASSYDLGDGNIQYF. The chain combines TRBV6-5 with TRBJ2-4; D remains unclear. Germline loops: CDR1 MNHEY, CDR2 SVGAGI. The V gene lost 2 bases and the J gene lost 7 bases, with 15 bases spanning the gap. This CDR3 has 15 amino acids.

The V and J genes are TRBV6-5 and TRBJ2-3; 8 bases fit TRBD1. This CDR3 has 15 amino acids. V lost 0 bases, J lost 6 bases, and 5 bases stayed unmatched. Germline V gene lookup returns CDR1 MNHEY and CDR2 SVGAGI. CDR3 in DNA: TGTGCCAGCAGTTACTCTCAGGGGGCGTCTGATACGCAGTATTTT. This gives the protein CASSYSQGASDTQYF.

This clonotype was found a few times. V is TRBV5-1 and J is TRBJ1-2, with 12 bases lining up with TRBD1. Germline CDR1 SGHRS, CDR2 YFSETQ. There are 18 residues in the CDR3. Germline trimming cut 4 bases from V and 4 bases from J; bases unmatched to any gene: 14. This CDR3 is CASSGIMHPGQGAYGYTF. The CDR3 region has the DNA TGCGCCAGCAGCGGGATTATGCATCCGGGACAGGGGGCCTATGGCTACACCTTC.

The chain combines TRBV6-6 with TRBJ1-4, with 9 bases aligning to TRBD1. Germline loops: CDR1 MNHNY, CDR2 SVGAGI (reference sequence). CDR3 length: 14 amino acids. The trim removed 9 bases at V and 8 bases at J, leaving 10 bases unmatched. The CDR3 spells CARSLQGAREKLFF. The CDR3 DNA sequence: TGTGCCAGAAGTCTACAGGGGGCACGAGAAAAACTGTTTTTT.

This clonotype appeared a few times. CDR3 nucleotides: TGCGCCAGCAGCTTGGTTCTTAGCTCCTACAATGAGCAGTTCTTC. The encoded protein is CASSLVLSSYNEQFF. This rearrangement joins TRBV5-1 to TRBJ2-1; no reliable D call. This CDR3 is 15 amino acids long. V was cut by 0 bases and J by 0 bases, with 7 bases left in between. Per germline, CDR1 SGHRS and CDR2 YFSETQ.

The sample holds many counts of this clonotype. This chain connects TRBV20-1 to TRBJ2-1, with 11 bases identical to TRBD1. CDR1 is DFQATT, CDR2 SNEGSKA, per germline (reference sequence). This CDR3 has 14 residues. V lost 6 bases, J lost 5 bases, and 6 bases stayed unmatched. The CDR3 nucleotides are TGCAGTGCAGAGCCGGGACAGGGGGACAATGAGCAGTTCTTC. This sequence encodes CSAEPGQGDNEQFF.